This T cell receptor beta chain stems from a study of blood T cell repertoires in COVID-19 (dated by TCRdb to 2020 to 2022). Background for the entire study: Samples from collaborators originated in the United States, Italy and Spain and spanned both the acute and convalescent phases of COVID-19. Deeply sampled blood TCRbeta repertoires from subjects exposed to, actively infected with, or recovered from COVID-19 were included in the dataset. The material from the prospective study consisted of cDNA or gDNA derived from T cells, B-cell-depleted T cells, or PBMCs. Where available, HLA class I and class II types were taken from metadata supplied by the sample provider and were not determined by assay-based typing. Samples came from the ongoing ImmuneRACE study (first 160 participants) plus 1,254 subjects from 6 global collaborators. A de-identified subject ID, COVID-19 status, age in years and sex were almost always included in the sample metadata. The repertoires were released in a freely available public database intended as a resource for research on the immune response to SARS-CoV-2. Study-wide findings and limitations: The amount of clinical and demographic metadata varied by source and participant and was provided uncurated.

Collaborating institutions collected whole blood in K2EDTA tubes following their own protocols. Collaborator samples were shipped for TCRbeta analysis as frozen whole blood, isolated PBMCs, or DNA extracted from either sample type. This clone was counted a few times. What antigen it recognizes has not been identified. No much larger clone is present one base from it, and per-base qualities are unavailable. Measured from the cysteine to the phenylalanine, the CDR3 is 16 residues long. The retained sequence is limited to the CDR3, 48 bases, with the frame set at the first base. After removal of 2 bases from V and 1 base from J, the junction retains 7 bases not matched to a gene. CDR1 SGHTS and CDR2 YDEGEE were looked up in the germline V gene. TCRbeta CDR3 regions were amplified from genomic DNA by means of the immunoSEQ Assay, a bias-controlled multiplex PCR. For the original study's pipeline: The number of nucleated cells in each sample was estimated from the amplification of reference gene primers within the assay. To quantify the absolute abundance of each unique TCRbeta CDR3 rearrangement, sequence reads were collapsed and filtered. For each sample, productive Simpson clonality was calculated by taking the square root of Simpson's diversity index across productive rearrangements. Sourced from immuneACCESS, this table was stored by TCRdb with only in-frame sequences that have V and J called. A share of the clones is absent; for the studies checked, an unresolved V gene accounts for under half, and the remainder has no known explanation. V, J and clone size were drawn from that table, and D and trimming were deduced from the DNA. This sample holds 55,000 to 80,000 clones; roughly four fifths were observed only once. The biggest ten clones account for under 30% of the sample.

Sequencing was done on a sample of peripheral blood. The chain was built from TRBV5-8 and TRBJ2-7; 9 junctional bases match TRBD2. The clonotype comes from a man aged 65 to 85 with acute or convalescent COVID-19. The nucleotides read TGTGCCAGCAGCTTTGGGCTAGCGGGACCGTCCTACGAGCAGTACTTC. This gives the protein CASSFGLAGPSYEQYF.